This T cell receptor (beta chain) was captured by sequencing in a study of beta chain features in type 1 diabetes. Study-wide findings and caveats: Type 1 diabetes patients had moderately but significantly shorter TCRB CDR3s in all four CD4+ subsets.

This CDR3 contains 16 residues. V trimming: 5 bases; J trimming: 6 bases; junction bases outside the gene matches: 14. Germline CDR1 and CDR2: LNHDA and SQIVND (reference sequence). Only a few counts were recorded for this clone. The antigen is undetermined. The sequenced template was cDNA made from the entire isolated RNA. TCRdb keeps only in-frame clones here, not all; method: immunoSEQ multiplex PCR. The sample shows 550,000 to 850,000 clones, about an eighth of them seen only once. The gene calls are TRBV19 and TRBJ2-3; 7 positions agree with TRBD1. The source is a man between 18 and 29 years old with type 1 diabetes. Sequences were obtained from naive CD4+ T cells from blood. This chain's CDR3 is CASSAGQVVPSDTQYF. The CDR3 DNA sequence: TGTGCCAGTAGTGCTGGACAGGTAGTTCCTTCGGATACGCAGTATTTT.